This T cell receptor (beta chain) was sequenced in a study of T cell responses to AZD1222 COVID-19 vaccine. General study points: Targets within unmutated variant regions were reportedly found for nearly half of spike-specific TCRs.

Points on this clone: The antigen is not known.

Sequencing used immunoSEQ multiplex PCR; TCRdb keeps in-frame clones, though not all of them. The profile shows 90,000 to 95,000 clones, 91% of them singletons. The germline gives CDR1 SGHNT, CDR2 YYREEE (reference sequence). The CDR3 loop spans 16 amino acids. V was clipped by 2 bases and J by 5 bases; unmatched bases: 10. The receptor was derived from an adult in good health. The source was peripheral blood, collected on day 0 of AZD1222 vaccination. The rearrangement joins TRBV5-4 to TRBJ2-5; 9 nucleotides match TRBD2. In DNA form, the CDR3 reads TGTGCCAGCAGCTTAGGCGGGGGGGCGCACGGGGAGACCCAGTACTTC. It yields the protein CASSLGGGAHGETQYF.